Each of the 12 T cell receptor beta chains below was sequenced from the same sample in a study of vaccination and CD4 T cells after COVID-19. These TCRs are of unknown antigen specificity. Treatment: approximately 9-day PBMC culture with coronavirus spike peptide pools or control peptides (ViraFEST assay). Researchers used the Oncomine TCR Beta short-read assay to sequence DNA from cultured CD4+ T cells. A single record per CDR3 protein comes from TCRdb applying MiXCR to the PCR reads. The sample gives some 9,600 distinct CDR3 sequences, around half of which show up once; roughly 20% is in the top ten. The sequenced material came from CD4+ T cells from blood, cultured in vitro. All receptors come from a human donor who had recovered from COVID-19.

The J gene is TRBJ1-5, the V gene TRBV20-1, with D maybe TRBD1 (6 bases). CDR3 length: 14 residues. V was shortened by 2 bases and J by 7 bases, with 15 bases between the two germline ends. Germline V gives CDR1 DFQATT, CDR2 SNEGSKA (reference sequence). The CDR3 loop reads CSARNRVGYQPQHF. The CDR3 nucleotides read TGCAGTGCTAGAAACAGGGTTGGTTACCAGCCCCAGCATTTT.

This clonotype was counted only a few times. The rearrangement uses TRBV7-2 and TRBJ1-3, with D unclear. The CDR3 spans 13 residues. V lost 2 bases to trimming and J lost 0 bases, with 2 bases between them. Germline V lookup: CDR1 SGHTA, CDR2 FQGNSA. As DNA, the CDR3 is TGTGCCAGCAGCTTATCCTCTGGAAACACCATATATTTT. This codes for CASSLSSGNTIYF.

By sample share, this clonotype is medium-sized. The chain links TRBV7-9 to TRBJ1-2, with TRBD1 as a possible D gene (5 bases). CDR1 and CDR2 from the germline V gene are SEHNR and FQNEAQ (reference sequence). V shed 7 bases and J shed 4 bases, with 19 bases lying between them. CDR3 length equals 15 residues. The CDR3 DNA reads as TGTGCCAGCAATCCCCGGGGAGGGGAACTCTATGGCTACACCTTC. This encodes CASNPRGGELYGYTF.

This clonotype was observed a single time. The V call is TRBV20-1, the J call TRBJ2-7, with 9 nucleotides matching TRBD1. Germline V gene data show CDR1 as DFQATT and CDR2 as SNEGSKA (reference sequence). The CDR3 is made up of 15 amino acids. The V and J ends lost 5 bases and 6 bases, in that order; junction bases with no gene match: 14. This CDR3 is CSAPQSLGTGIEQYF. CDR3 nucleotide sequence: TGCAGTGCTCCCCAAAGCCTGGGGACAGGGATCGAGCAGTACTTC.

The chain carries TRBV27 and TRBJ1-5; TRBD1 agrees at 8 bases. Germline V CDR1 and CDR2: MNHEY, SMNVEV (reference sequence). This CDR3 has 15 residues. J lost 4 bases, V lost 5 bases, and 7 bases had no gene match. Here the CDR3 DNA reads TGTGCCAGCAGTAAAGGACAGGGTACGAATCAGCCCCAGCATTTT. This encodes CASSKGQGTNQPQHF.

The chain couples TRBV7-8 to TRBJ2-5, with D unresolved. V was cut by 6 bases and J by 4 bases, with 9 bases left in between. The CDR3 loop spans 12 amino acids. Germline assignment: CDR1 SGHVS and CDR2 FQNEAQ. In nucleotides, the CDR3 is TGTGCCAGCAGGTCCTCCTCAGAGACCCAGTACTTC. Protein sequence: CASRSSSETQYF.

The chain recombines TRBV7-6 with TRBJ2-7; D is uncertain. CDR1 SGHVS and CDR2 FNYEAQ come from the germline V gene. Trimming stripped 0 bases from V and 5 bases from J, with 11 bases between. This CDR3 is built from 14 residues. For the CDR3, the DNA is TGTGCCAGCAGCTTAGCGGGGTTGGTCGACGAGCAGTACTTC. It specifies CASSLAGLVDEQYF.

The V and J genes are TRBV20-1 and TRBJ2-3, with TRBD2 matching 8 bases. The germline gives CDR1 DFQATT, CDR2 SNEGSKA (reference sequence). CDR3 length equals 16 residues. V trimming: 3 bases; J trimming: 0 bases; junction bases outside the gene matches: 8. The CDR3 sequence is CSASGRAARSTDTQYF. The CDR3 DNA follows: TGCAGTGCTAGCGGGAGGGCCGCTAGGAGCACAGATACGCAGTATTTT.

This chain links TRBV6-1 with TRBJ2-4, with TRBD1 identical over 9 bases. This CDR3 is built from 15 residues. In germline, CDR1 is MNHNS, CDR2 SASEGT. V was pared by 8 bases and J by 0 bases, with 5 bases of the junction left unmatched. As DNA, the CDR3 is TGTGCCAGCGCCGGGACAGGGAGAGCCAAAAACATTCAGTACTTC. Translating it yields CASAGTGRAKNIQYF.

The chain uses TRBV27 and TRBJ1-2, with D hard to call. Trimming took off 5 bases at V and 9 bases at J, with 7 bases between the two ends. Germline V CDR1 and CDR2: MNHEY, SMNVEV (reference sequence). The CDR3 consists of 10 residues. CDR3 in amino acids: CASSPKCYTF. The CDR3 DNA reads TGTGCCAGCAGTCCTAAGTGCTACACCTTC.

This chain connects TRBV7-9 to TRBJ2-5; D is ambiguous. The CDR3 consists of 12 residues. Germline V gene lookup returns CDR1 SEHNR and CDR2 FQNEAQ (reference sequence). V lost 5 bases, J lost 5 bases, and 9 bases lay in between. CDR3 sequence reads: CASSPGRETQYF. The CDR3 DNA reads TGTGCCAGCAGCCCCGGTAGGGAGACCCAGTACTTC.

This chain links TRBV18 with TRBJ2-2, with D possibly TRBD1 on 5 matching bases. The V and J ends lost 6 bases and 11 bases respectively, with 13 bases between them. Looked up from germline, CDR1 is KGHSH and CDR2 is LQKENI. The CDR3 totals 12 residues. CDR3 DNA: TGTGCCAGCTCGACAGTGGGGTACGAGCTGTTTTTT. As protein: CASSTVGYELFF.